One and the same sample provided the 18 T cell receptor beta chains below, sequenced in a study of T cell repertoires in cytomegalovirus infection. MiXCR, run by TCRdb on the reads, gives a single entry per CDR3 protein. This table holds hundreds of thousands of distinct CDR3 sequences, about 23% found once. Sequencing input: CD8+ T cells from PBMCs. The receptors stem from a human donor in good health (CMV status not recorded). Some clones in this sample may be carry-over from other donors' samples.

Many counts were recorded for this clonotype. The rearrangement joins TRBV4-1 to TRBJ1-4, with 8 positions matching TRBD1. V shed 5 bases and J 3 bases; nucleotides not matched to a gene: 8. The CDR3 contains 16 residues. CDR1 MGHRA and CDR2 YSYEKL come from the germline V gene. The CDR3: CASSFRQGRANEKLFF. In nucleotides, the CDR3 is TGCGCCAGCAGCTTCCGACAGGGGAGGGCTAATGAAAAACTGTTTTTT.

The chain employs TRBV20-1 and TRBJ1-1; TRBD1 aligns across 8 bases. Unmatched junction bases numbered 5, after V lost 5 bases and J lost 0 bases. The V gene's germline CDR1 is DFQATT and CDR2 SNEGSKA (reference sequence). The CDR3 contains 14 residues. The CDR3 bases are TGCAGTGCTGAACCAGGGGGCATGAACACTGAAGCTTTCTTT. Encoded protein: CSAEPGGMNTEAFF.

This clonotype was seen many times. The V and J genes are TRBV25-1 and TRBJ2-1, with D hard to call. This CDR3 region has 13 residues. Germline V gene lookup returns CDR1 MGHDK and CDR2 SYGVNS. Deletions cut 1 base from V and 7 bases from J, with 8 bases between. The CDR3 loop reads CASSEFIGNEQFF. The CDR3 DNA is TGTGCCAGCAGTGAATTCATCGGGAATGAGCAGTTCTTC. The variable domain in full, completed from reference TRBV25-1 and TRBJ2-1, reads EADIYQTPRYLVIGTGKKITLECSQTMGHDKMYWYQQDPGMELHLIHYSYGVNSTEKGDLSSESTVSRIRTEHFPLTLESARPSHTSQYLCASSEFIGNEQFFGPGTRLTVL.

About this clonotype itself: The junction shows a germline mismatch at one end, possibly a read error. V is TRBV28 and J is TRBJ1-1; D not resolved. The CDR3 sequence is 14 residues long. CDR1 and CDR2 from the germline V gene are MDHEN and SYDVKM. For the CDR3, the DNA is TGTGCCAGCACTTTATTCGCGGGGAACACTGAAGCTTTCTTT. Translation: CASTLFAGNTEAFF.

This clonotype was seen only a few times. This chain connects TRBV29-1 to TRBJ1-2; 7 bases are shared with TRBD1. CDR1 and CDR2 (germline): SQVTM, ANQGSEA. This CDR3 has 17 amino acids. J was trimmed by 3 bases and V by 4 bases; bases with no gene match: 17. The CDR3: CSVVWGPTGAGDYGYTF. The CDR3 DNA follows: TGCAGCGTTGTGTGGGGCCCAACAGGGGCCGGGGACTATGGCTACACCTTC. Based on the CDR3 plus reference TRBV29-1 and TRBJ1-2, the full variable domain is SAVISQKPSRDICQRGTSLTIQCQVDSQVTMMFWYRQQPGQSLTLIATANQGSEATYESGFVIDKFPISRPNLTFSTLTVSNMSPEDSSIYLCSVVWGPTGAGDYGYTFGSGTRLTVV.

The CDR3 DNA follows: TGCGCCAGCAGCCAAGAACTAGGCAGACAAGAGACCCAGTACTTC. Its translation: CASSQELGRQETQYF. The J gene is TRBJ2-5, the V gene TRBV4-1, with a weak D call TRBD2 (5 bases). CDR1 MGHRA and CDR2 YSYEKL come from the germline V gene. Trimming left V 0 bases short and J 2 bases short, with 10 bases between. The CDR3 extends over 15 amino acids.

The V and J genes are TRBV2 and TRBJ2-2; the D gene is possibly TRBD1 (6 bases). V shed 9 bases and J shed 0 bases, with 8 bases lying between them. Germline V CDR1 and CDR2: SNHLY, FYNNEI. CDR3 length: 13 amino acids. CDR3 protein: CARDSPNTGELFF. In nucleotides, the CDR3 is TGTGCCAGGGACAGCCCGAACACCGGGGAGCTGTTTTTT.

This clonotype has ten or more counts. In DNA, the CDR3 is TGTGCCAGCAGCCATGGACAGGGGGAAGAGACCCAGTACTTC. The encoded protein is CASSHGQGEETQYF. The J gene is TRBJ2-5, the V gene TRBV5-6; TRBD1 aligns across 10 bases. Trimming took 4 bases from V and 3 from J; bases not matched to a gene: 3. Germline values: CDR1 SGHDT, CDR2 YYEEEE. The CDR3 totals 14 residues. Complete variable domain (other parts from reference TRBV5-6 and TRBJ2-5): DAGVTQSPTHLIKTRGQQVTLRCSPKSGHDTVSWYQQALGQGPQFIFQYYEEEERQRGNFPDRFSGHQFPNYSSELNVNALLLGDSALYLCASSHGQGEETQYFGPGTRLLVL.

The chain joins TRBV2 to TRBJ2-5, with D unresolved. Per the germline V gene, CDR1 is SNHLY and CDR2 is FYNNEI. The CDR3 extends over 15 amino acids. Deletions cut 3 bases from V and 1 base from J, with 12 bases between. The chain's CDR3 is CASSEGSESQETQYF. In nucleotides, the CDR3 is TGTGCCAGCAGTGAGGGATCGGAGTCCCAAGAGACCCAGTACTTC. The full variable domain, in which reference TRBV2 and TRBJ2-5 provide the parts outside the CDR3, is EPEVTQTPSHQVTQMGQEVILRCVPISNHLYFYWYRQILGQKVEFLVSFYNNEISEKSEIFDDQFSVERPDGSNFTLKIRSTKLEDSAMYFCASSEGSESQETQYFGPGTRLLVL.

The CDR3 DNA follows: TGTGCCAGCAGAAACGGGGGGTGGAGCTCCTACAATGAGCAGTTCTTC. Its translation is CASRNGGWSSYNEQFF. V gene TRBV6-5 combines with J gene TRBJ2-1; 7 bases are shared with TRBD2. Germline V CDR1 and CDR2: MNHEY, SVGAGI. The CDR3 spans 16 residues. The ends lost 6 bases at V and 0 bases at J; junction bases unmatched: 8.

CDR3 region: CSAEAGGQETQYF. CDR3 nucleotide sequence: TGCAGTGCTGAAGCGGGGGGACAAGAGACCCAGTACTTC. The rearrangement joins TRBV20-1 to TRBJ2-5; 9 nucleotides match TRBD2. The V segment lost 5 bases and the J segment 2 bases; nucleotides outside the gene matches: 3. This CDR3 spans 13 amino acids. Germline CDR1 and CDR2: DFQATT and SNEGSKA (reference sequence).

The chain combines TRBV19 with TRBJ2-1; D gene ambiguous. Germline V gives CDR1 LNHDA, CDR2 SQIVND (reference sequence). The CDR3 covers 14 residues. Trimming took 6 bases from V and 3 from J, leaving 12 bases between them. CDR3 in amino acids: CASRDLVFYNEQFF. Here the CDR3 DNA reads TGTGCCAGTAGGGATCTAGTGTTCTACAATGAGCAGTTCTTC. The full variable domain, rest sourced from reference TRBV19 and TRBJ2-1, is DGGITQSPKYLFRKEGQNVTLSCEQNLNHDAMYWYRQDPGQGLRLIYYSQIVNDFQKGDIAEGYSVSREKKESFPLTVTSAQKNPTAFYLCASRDLVFYNEQFFGPGTRLTVL.

This clonotype was counted only a few times. The chain links TRBV7-9 to TRBJ2-2; 12 nucleotides line up with TRBD2. CDR1 SEHNR and CDR2 FQNEAQ come from the germline V gene (reference sequence). CDR3 length: 16 residues. Losses at the gene ends were 5 bases for V and 6 bases for J; bases not matched to a gene: 7. CDR3 amino acids: CASSPRTSGVPGELFF. In DNA form, the CDR3 reads TGTGCCAGCAGCCCCCGGACTAGCGGGGTGCCCGGGGAGCTGTTTTTT.

The table lists this clonotype with a few counts. The chain uses TRBV7-9 and TRBJ2-7; D possibly uses TRBD1 or TRBD2 (6 bases each). The CDR3 consists of 14 residues. Trimming cost V 5 bases and J 2 bases, with 13 bases left between them. From germline, CDR1 is SEHNR and CDR2 FQNEAQ (reference sequence). The CDR3 DNA reads as TGTGCCAGCAGCCCATTCGGGGGCCCCTACGAGCAGTACTTC. It codes for CASSPFGGPYEQYF.

This clonotype was seen more than once but under ten times. V usage is TRBV5-6 and J usage is TRBJ1-4; 11 bases match TRBD1. The CDR3 sequence is 16 residues long. CDR1 and CDR2 (germline): SGHDT, YYEEEE. The V segment lost 1 base and the J segment 3 bases; nucleotides outside the gene matches: 2. In DNA, the CDR3 is TGTGCCAGCAGCTTGTCGGGACAGGGGGCTAATGAAAAACTGTTTTTT. This gives the protein CASSLSGQGANEKLFF.

This chain uses TRBV7-9 with TRBJ2-3, with 7 bases identical to TRBD2. CDR1 is SEHNR and CDR2 is FQNEAQ in the germline V gene (reference sequence). The CDR3 extends over 11 amino acids. The V segment lost 5 bases and the J segment 14 bases; nucleotides outside the gene matches: 7. The CDR3 here is CASSRSGVWYF. CDR3 sequence (DNA): TGTGCCAGCAGCAGAAGCGGGGTTTGGTATTTT.

The chain is built from TRBV2 and TRBJ2-2; D is unclear. Germline assignment: CDR1 SNHLY and CDR2 FYNNEI. The CDR3 is 15 residues long. Trimming pared 3 bases from V and 2 bases from J, leaving 10 bases between. CDR3 DNA: TGTGCCAGCAGTGAGGGCAGCGATAACACCGGGGAGCTGTTTTTT. Translated, it gives CASSEGSDNTGELFF.

This clonotype occurred many times. The V and J genes are TRBV6-2 or TRBV6-3 and TRBJ1-1, with D unclear. Germline values: CDR1 MNHEY, CDR2 SVGEGT. Between the trimmed V and J ends, which lost 5 bases and 8 bases, there was a span of 12 bases. CDR3 length: 12 amino acids. The CDR3 loop is CASSPAESEAFF. As DNA, the CDR3 is TGTGCCAGCAGTCCCGCCGAGTCGGAAGCTTTCTTT.